This TCR beta chain was documented in a study of persistence of HIV-infected CD4 T cells. Study context: Donors were ART-treated; their CMV- and Gag-responding CD4+ T cells were isolated.

The immunoSEQ assay was version 4, run in survey mode. Genomic DNA was diluted to 10 ng/uL, up to 1 ug per sample. Sequenced by immunoSEQ multiplex PCR; TCRdb stores in-frame clones only, minus some. The profile covers 30,000 to 45,000 clones, with 65% to 85% appearing a single time and approximately 1.5% taken by the ten largest. Note on this clone: Its matching antigen is unknown.

The CDR3 sequence is 13 residues long. V was pared by 5 bases and J by 4 bases, with 12 bases between. Germline V gene data show CDR1 as MNHEY and CDR2 as SVGAGI. Lysates of CMV-infected fibroblasts at roughly 10 ug/mL stimulated these cells. Sorted nonresponding memory CD4+ T cells were CD40L-negative, CD69-negative, CD45RO-high. Undetectable plasma HIV-1 RNA below 50 copies/mL lasted at least 4 years. Donors had CD4+ T cell counts above 400 cells/uL and were CMV-seropositive. The sample consisted of CD4+ T cells sorted from PBMCs after approximately 20-hour stimulation, taken from a patient who received antiretroviral therapy. The chain combines TRBV6-5 with TRBJ2-7; D gene uncertain. This sequence was found in an adult man with HIV who was CMV-seropositive. CDR3 amino acids: CASSQDGLYEQYF. DNA for the CDR3: TGTGCCAGCAGTCAGGACGGATTATACGAGCAGTACTTC.